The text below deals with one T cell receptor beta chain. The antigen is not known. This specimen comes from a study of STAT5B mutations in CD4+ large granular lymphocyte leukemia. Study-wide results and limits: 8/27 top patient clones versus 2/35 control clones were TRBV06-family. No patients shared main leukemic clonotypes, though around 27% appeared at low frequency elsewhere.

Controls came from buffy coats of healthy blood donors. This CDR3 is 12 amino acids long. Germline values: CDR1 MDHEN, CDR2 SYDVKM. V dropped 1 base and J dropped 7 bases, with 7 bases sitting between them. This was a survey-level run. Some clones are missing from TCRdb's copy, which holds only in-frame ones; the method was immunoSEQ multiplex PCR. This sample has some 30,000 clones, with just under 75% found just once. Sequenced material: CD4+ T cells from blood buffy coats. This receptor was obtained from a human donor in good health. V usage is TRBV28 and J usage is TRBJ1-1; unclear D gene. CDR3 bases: TGTGCCAGCAGTTTATTAGAGGGTGAAGCTTTCTTT. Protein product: CASSLLEGEAFF.